The rows below give T cell receptor beta chains drawn from one sample of a study of cytomegalovirus exposure and HLA in healthy donors. The data were produced by immunoSEQ multiplex PCR, yet TCRdb's version contains in-frame clones alone and is incomplete. The sample holds 70,000 or so clones, 80% to 90% seen once. Sequencing was performed on PBMCs. The receptors were sampled from a woman aged 30 to 39 in good health and CMV-seropositive. Each CDR3 is given with its conserved first and last residue. D genes are given only for firm matches. Some rows have no size entry. The others give once, few or many, or a class for an expanded clone.

D gene	J gene	clone size	V gene	CDR3 protein	CDR3 DNA
NA	TRBJ1-2	NA	TRBV5-6	CASSLTPPFPREAF	TGTGCCAGCAGCTTGACCCCGCCCTTCCCTAGGGAGGCCTTC
NA	TRBJ1-6	once	TRBV2	CASRPRGNSPLHF	TGTGCCAGCAGACCCAGGGGTAATTCACCCCTCCACTTT
NA	TRBJ2-5	NA	TRBV7-7	CASSLEHAGGVETQYF	TGTGCCAGCAGCTTGGAGCATGCGGGTGGGGTGGAGACCCAGTACTTC
NA	TRBJ1-4	NA	TRBV25-1	CASSAKQGELFF	TGTGCCAGCAGTGCAAAACAGGGAGAACTGTTTTTT
TRBD1	TRBJ2-1	NA	TRBV5-1	CASSLGDRGVDNEQFF	TGCGCCAGCAGCTTGGGAGACAGGGGAGTCGACAATGAGCAGTTCTTC
TRBD1	TRBJ1-6	NA	TRBV5-4	CASSVRQGRNSPLHF	TGTGCCAGCAGCGTCCGACAGGGTAGAAATTCACCCCTCCACTTT
NA	TRBJ2-7	NA	TRBV9	CASSVAPVGQGYEQYF	TGTGCCAGCAGCGTAGCTCCAGTCGGGCAGGGCTACGAGCAGTACTTC
NA	TRBJ2-2	few	TRBV5-5	CASSGVGGNTGELFF	TGTGCCAGCAGCGGCGTGGGGGGGAACACCGGGGAGCTGTTTTTT
NA	TRBJ2-1	NA	TRBV25-1	CASSEGTGSYNEQFF	TGTGCCAGCAGTGAAGGAACGGGGTCCTACAATGAGCAGTTCTTC
TRBD2	TRBJ2-3	once	TRBV7-9	CASSLLAEAGDTQYF	TGTGCCAGCAGCTTACTAGCGGAGGCGGGAGATACGCAGTATTTT
NA	TRBJ2-3	NA	TRBV15	CATSRDRADTQYF	TGTGCCACCAGCAGAGATCGAGCAGATACGCAGTATTTT